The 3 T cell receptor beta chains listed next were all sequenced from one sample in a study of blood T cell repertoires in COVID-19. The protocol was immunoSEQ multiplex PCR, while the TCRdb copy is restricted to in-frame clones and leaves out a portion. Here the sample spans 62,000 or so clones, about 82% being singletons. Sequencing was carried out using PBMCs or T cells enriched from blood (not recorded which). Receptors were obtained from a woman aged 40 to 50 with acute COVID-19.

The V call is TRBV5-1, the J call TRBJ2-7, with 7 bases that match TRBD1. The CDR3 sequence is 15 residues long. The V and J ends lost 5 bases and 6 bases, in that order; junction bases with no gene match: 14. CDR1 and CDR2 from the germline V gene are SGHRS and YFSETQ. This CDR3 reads CASRHTGDGGFEQYF. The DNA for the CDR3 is TGCGCCAGCAGACATACAGGGGATGGCGGTTTCGAGCAGTACTTC.

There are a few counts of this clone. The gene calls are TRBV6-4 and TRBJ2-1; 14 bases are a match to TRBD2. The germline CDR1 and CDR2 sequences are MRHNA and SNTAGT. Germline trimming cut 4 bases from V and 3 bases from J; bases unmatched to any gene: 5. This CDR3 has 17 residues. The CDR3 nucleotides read TGTGCCAGCAGTGTCGGACTAGCGGGGGGTAACTACAATGAGCAGTTCTTC. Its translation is CASSVGLAGGNYNEQFF.

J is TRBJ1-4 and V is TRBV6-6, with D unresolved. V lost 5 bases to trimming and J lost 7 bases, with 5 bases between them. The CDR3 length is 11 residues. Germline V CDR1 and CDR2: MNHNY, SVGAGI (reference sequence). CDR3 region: CASSTGEKLFF. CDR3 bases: TGTGCCAGCAGTACCGGTGAAAAACTGTTTTTT.